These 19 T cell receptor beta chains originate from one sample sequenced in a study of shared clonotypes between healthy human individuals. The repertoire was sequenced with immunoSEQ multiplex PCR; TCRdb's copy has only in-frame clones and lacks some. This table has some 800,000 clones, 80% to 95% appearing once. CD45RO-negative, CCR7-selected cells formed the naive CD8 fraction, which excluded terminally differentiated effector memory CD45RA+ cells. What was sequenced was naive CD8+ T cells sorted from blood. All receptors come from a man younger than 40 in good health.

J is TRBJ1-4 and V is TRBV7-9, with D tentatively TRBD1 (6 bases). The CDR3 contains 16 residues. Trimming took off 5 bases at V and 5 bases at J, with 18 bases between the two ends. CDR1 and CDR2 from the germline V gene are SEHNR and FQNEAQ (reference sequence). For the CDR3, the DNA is TGTGCCAGCAGCCAGACCTCAGGGGTTGCAAATGAAAAACTGTTTTTT. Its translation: CASSQTSGVANEKLFF.

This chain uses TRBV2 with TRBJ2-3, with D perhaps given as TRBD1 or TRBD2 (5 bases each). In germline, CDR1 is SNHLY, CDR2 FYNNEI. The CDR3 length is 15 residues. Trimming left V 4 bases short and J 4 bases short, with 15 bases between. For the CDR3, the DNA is TGTGCCAGCAGTGCGGGGCAGGGAAGTGCAGATACGCAGTATTTT. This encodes CASSAGQGSADTQYF.

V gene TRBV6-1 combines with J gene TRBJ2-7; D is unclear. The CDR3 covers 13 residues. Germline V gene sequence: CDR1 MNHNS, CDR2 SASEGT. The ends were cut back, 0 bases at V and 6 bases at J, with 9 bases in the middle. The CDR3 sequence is CASSEAIALEQYF. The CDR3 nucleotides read TGTGCCAGCAGTGAAGCAATAGCTCTCGAGCAGTACTTC.

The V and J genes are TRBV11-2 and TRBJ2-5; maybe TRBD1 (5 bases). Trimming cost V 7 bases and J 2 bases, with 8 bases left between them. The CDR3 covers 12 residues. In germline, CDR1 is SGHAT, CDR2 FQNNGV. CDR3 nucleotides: TGTGCCAGCAAGGGGCGGCAAGAGACCCAGTACTTC. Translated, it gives CASKGRQETQYF.

The CDR3 DNA follows: TGTGCCAGCAGCTGGGGACTAGCGGGAAACAATGAGCAGTTCTTC. Amino acids: CASSWGLAGNNEQFF. This sequence joins TRBV7-2 and TRBJ2-1; 13 bases align to TRBD2. The V gene's germline CDR1 is SGHTA and CDR2 FQGNSA. The CDR3 is 15 amino acids. V gave up 4 bases and J gave up 5 bases; unmatched junction bases: 2.

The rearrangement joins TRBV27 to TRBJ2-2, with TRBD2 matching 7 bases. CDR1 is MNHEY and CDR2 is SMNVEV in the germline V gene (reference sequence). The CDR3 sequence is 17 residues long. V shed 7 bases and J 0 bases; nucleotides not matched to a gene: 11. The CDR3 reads CASTGLERRSNTGELFF. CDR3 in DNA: TGTGCCAGCACCGGACTAGAGCGGCGCTCGAACACCGGGGAGCTGTTTTTT.

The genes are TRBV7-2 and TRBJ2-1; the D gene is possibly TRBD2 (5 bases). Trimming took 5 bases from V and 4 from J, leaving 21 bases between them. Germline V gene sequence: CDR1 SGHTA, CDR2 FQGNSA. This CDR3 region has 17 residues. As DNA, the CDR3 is TGTGCCAGCAGCCCAGAGGTTGTGGGAGTAGTTTACAATGAGCAGTTCTTC. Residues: CASSPEVVGVVYNEQFF.

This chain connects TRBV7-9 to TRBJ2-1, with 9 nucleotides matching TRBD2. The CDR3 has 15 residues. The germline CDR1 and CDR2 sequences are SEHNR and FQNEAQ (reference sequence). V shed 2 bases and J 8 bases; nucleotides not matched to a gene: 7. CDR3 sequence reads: CASSLIAGGPYEQFF. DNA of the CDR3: TGTGCCAGCAGCTTAATCGCGGGAGGGCCCTATGAGCAGTTCTTC.

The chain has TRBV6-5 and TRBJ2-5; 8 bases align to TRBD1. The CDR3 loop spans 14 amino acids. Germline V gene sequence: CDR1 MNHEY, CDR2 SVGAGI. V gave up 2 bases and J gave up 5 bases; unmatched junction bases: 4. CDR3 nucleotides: TGTGCCAGCAGTTACGCCAGGGGGCATGAGACCCAGTACTTC. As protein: CASSYARGHETQYF.

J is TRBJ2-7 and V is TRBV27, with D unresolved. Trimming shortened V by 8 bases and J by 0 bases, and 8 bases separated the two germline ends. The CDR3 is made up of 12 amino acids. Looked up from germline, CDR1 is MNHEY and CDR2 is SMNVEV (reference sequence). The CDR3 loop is CASGFSSYEQYF. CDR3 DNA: TGTGCCAGCGGGTTTAGCTCCTACGAGCAGTACTTC.

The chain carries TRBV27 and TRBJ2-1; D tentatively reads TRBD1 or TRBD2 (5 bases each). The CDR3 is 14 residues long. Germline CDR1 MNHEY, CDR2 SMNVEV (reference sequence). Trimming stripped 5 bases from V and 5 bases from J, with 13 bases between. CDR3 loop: CASSTGDADNEQFF. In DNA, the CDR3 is TGTGCCAGCAGTACCGGGGACGCTGACAATGAGCAGTTCTTC.

CDR3 region: CASSERRTGSTNEKLFF. The DNA for the CDR3 is TGTGCCAGCAGTGAAAGGCGGACAGGCTCAACTAATGAAAAACTGTTTTTT. The chain combines TRBV2 with TRBJ1-4; 7 bases align to TRBD1. The CDR3 runs 17 residues. J was trimmed by 0 bases and V by 2 bases; bases with no gene match: 6. Germline CDR1 and CDR2: SNHLY and FYNNEI.

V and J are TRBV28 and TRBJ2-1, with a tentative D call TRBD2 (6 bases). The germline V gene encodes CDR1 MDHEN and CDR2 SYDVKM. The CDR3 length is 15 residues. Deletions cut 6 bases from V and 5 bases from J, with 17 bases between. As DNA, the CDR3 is TGTGCCAGCAGCTCCGAGGGAGGTGTCAACAATGAGCAGTTCTTC. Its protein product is CASSSEGGVNNEQFF.

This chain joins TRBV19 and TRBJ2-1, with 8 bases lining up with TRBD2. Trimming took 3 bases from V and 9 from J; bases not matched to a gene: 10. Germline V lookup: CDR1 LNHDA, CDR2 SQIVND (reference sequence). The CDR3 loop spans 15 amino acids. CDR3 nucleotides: TGTGCCAGTAGTATTGGCCCAGCGGGAGCACCTGAGCAGTTCTTC. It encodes CASSIGPAGAPEQFF.

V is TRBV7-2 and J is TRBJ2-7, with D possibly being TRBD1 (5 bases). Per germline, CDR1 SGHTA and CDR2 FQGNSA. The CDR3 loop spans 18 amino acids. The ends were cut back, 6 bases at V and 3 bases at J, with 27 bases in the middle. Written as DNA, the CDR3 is TGTGCCAGCAGTGGGTGGGGCATCAGGACCAGATATGGCTACGAGCAGTACTTC. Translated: CASSGWGIRTRYGYEQYF. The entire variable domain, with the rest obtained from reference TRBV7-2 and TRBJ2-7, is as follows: GAGVSQSPSNKVTEKGKDVELRCDPISGHTALYWYRQSLGQGLEFLIYFQGNSAPDKSGLPSDRFSAERTGGSVSTLTIQRTQQEDSAVYLCASSGWGIRTRYGYEQYFGPGTRLTVT.

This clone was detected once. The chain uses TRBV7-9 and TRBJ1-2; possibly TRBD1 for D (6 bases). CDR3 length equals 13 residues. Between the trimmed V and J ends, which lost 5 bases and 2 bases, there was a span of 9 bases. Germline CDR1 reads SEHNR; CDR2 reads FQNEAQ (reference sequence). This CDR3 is CASSAGQNYGYTF. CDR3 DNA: TGTGCCAGCAGCGCGGGACAAAACTATGGCTACACCTTC.

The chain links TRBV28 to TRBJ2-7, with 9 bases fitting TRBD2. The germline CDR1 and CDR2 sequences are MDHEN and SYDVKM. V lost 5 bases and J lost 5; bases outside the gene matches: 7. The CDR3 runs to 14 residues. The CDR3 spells CASSDRLAEDEQYF. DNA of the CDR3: TGTGCCAGCAGTGACAGACTAGCGGAAGACGAGCAGTACTTC.

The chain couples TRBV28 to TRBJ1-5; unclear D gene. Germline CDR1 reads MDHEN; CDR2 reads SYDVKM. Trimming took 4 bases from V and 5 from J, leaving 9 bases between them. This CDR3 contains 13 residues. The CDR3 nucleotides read TGTGCCAGCAGTTGGGGAGGGCATCAGCCCCAGCATTTT. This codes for CASSWGGHQPQHF.

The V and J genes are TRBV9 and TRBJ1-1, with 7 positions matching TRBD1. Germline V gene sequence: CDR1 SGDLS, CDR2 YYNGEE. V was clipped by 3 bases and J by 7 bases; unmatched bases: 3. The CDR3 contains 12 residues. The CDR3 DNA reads TGTGCCAGCAGCGCTGGGGACAGTGAAGCTTTCTTT. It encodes CASSAGDSEAFF.